The 10 T cell receptor beta chains given below trace back to one sample, sequenced in a study of blood T cell repertoires in COVID-19. This table comes from immunoSEQ multiplex PCR, and its TCRdb copy is limited to in-frame clones, with some not included. Of a few hundred thousand clones listed, 85% to 90% are singletons. Sample: peripheral blood. All receptors come from a woman aged 50 to 65 with COVID-19, enrolled during active disease.

The chain is built from TRBV30 and TRBJ2-1; 9 nucleotides agree with TRBD2. Trimming removed 1 base from V and 6 bases from J; junction bases left unmatched: 4. The CDR3 runs to 14 residues. Germline CDR1 GTSNPN, CDR2 SVGIG (reference sequence). CDR3 in DNA: TGTGCCTGGAGTGCGCTAGCGGGACTCAATGAGCAGTTCTTC. Translating it yields CAWSALAGLNEQFF.

The chain couples TRBV20-1 to TRBJ1-1; D is possibly TRBD1 (5 bases). CDR1 and CDR2 from the germline V gene are DFQATT and SNEGSKA (reference sequence). V lost 7 bases, J lost 3 bases, and 9 bases lay in between. This CDR3 contains 11 residues. In DNA form, the CDR3 reads TGCAGTGTCGGGGGGTACACTGAAGCTTTCTTT. Protein sequence: CSVGGYTEAFF.

The CDR3 here is CASRRGQTTNYGYTF. CDR3 DNA sequence: TGTGCCAGTAGGAGGGGGCAAACGACTAACTATGGCTACACCTTC. The chain is built from TRBV19 and TRBJ1-2, with 7 bases identical to TRBD1. From germline, CDR1 is LNHDA and CDR2 SQIVND (reference sequence). Trimming removed 6 bases from V and 0 bases from J; junction bases left unmatched: 7. The CDR3 has 15 residues.

The gene calls are TRBV28 and TRBJ2-4; D possibly corresponds to TRBD1 (6 bases). CDR3 size: 13 residues. Trimming shortened V by 2 bases and J by 11 bases, and 13 bases separated the two germline ends. Germline V gene data show CDR1 as MDHEN and CDR2 as SYDVKM. The CDR3 DNA is TGTGCCAGCAGTTTAGACAGGCCGGCCCTTCAGTACTTC. This translates into CASSLDRPALQYF.

CDR3 nucleotides: TGTGCCTGGAGGGACAGGGGGCTCGTGCTCACCGGGGAGCTGTTTTTT. Translating it yields CAWRDRGLVLTGELFF. The chain is built from TRBV30 and TRBJ2-2; TRBD1 matches 11 bases. V dropped 3 bases and J dropped 4; count of bases not matched to a gene: 7. CDR3 size: 16 residues. CDR1 is GTSNPN and CDR2 is SVGIG in the germline V gene (reference sequence).

The rearrangement uses TRBV7-2 and TRBJ2-1, with 9 positions matching TRBD2. The junction had 6 bases not matched to a gene; V was cut back by 4 bases and J by 5 bases. This CDR3 is built from 15 residues. The germline V gene has CDR1 SGHTA and CDR2 FQGNSA. The CDR3 DNA sequence: TGTGCCAGCAGCTGGGGGACTAGCCGAAACAATGAGCAGTTCTTC. The encoded protein is CASSWGTSRNNEQFF.

The chain is built from TRBV5-1 and TRBJ2-1; 10 bases agree with TRBD1. The CDR3 spans 14 residues. Germline assignment: CDR1 SGHRS and CDR2 YFSETQ. V lost 5 bases to trimming and J lost 6 bases; unmatched junction nucleotides: 5. In nucleotides, the CDR3 is TGCGCCAGCAGTGAAGGGACAGGGGCCAATGAGCAGTTCTTC. It codes for CASSEGTGANEQFF.

This clone was observed a single time. This chain joins TRBV7-6 and TRBJ1-4; a possible D gene is TRBD1 (6 bases). CDR3 length: 16 amino acids. Per germline, CDR1 SGHVS and CDR2 FNYEAQ. V dropped 2 bases and J dropped 0 bases, with 10 bases sitting between them. This CDR3 reads CASSLSYRATNEKLFF. CDR3 DNA: TGTGCCAGCAGCTTATCCTACAGGGCAACTAATGAAAAACTGTTTTTT.

The gene calls are TRBV30 and TRBJ2-6; D might be TRBD1 (6 bases). The V end lost 2 bases, the J end lost 4 bases, and 12 bases lay between the germline ends. Germline V CDR1 and CDR2: GTSNPN, SVGIG (reference sequence). The CDR3 consists of 15 residues. The CDR3, as DNA: TGTGCCTGGAGTACAGGGAATGGAGGGGCCAACGTCCTGACTTTC. Protein: CAWSTGNGGANVLTF.

The V and J genes are TRBV6-4 and TRBJ1-1; D unclear. This CDR3 is 13 amino acids long. Germline V lookup: CDR1 MRHNA, CDR2 SNTAGT. V dropped 3 bases and J dropped 4 bases, with 9 bases sitting between them. CDR3 loop: CASSEFSTTEAFF. In nucleotides, the CDR3 is TGTGCCAGCAGTGAGTTCAGTACCACTGAAGCTTTCTTT.